The clone carrying this T cell receptor beta chain was counted only a few times. Its antigen is as yet unknown. This specimen comes from a study of blood T cells in healthy people across ages. Study-level findings and limits: Since the PBMCs were unsorted, naive and antigen-experienced cells could not be conclusively compared. Fewer expanded clones and more diversity marked long-lived versus aged donors.

Germline CDR1 is SGDLS and CDR2 is YYNGEE. V lost 4 bases and J lost 1, with 20 bases in between. The CDR3 has 18 residues. Next came a second PCR, run for about 7 to 12 cycles, which used a sample-barcoded 5' primer along with a J-beta primer mix. TCRdb fed the 5' RACE reads into MiXCR, producing one record per CDR3 protein. This sample yields around 820,000 distinct CDR3 sequences, of which approximately 25% are seen a single time; 3% to 4% belongs to the top ten. Another study also made use of these data, one on T cells of mothers and their children.

The receptor comes from a boy younger than 18 in good health. The V and J genes are TRBV9 and TRBJ2-2, with D hard to call. Input material: blood. The CDR3 DNA is TGTGCCAGCAGCTTATACTCACAGCGAGTAATGAACACCGGGGAGCTGTTTTTT. Its protein product is CASSLYSQRVMNTGELFF.